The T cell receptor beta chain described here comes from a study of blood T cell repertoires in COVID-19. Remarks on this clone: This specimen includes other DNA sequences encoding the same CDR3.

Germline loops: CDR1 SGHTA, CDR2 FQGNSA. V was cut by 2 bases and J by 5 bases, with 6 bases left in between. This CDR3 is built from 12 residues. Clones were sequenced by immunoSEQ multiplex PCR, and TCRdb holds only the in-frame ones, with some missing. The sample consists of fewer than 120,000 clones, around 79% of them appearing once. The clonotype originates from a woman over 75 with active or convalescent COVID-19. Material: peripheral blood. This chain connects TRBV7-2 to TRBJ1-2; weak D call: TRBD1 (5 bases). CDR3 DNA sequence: TGTGCCAGCAGCTTAAGACAGTATGGCTACACCTTC. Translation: CASSLRQYGYTF.